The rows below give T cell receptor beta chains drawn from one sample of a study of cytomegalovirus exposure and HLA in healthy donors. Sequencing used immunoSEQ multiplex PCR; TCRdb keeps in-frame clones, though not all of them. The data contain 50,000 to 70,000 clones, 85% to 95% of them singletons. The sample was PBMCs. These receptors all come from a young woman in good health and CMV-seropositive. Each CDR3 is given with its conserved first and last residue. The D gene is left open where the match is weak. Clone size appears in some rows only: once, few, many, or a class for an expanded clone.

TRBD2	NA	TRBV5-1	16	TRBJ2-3	TGCGCCAGCAAAGGGACTAGCGGAACTAGCACAGATACGCAGTATTTT	CASKGTSGTSTDTQYF
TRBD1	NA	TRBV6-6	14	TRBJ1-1	TGTGCCAGCAGTTACGGACAGGGGAACACTGAAGCTTTCTTT	CASSYGQGNTEAFF
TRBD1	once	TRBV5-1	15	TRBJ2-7	TGCGCCAGCAGCCCGCCGGGACAGGGGTTCCACGAGCAGTACTTC	CASSPPGQGFHEQYF
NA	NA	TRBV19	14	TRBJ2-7	TGTGCCAGTAGTATCAAGGGAGAATCCTACGAGCAGTACTTC	CASSIKGESYEQYF
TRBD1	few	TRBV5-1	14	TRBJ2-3	TGCGCCAGCAGGAATCAGGGGGTTCCAGATACGCAGTATTTT	CASRNQGVPDTQYF
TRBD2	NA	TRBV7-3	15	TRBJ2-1	TGTGCCAGCAGCTTATTAGCGGGGACCTACAATGAGCAGTTCTTC	CASSLLAGTYNEQFF
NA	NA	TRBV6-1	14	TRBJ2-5	TGTGCCAGCACCCCCCCGTGGAGGGCAGGAGTTCCCCACTTC	CASTPPWRAGVPHF
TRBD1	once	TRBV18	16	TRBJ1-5	TGTGCCAGCTCACCAGAGGGGGCGATCACCAATCAGCCCCAGCATTTT	CASSPEGAITNQPQHF
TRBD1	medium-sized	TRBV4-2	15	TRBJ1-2	TGTGCCAGCAGCCAGGTACAGGGGTCTAACTATGGCTACACCTTC	CASSQVQGSNYGYTF
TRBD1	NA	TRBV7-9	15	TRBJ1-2	TGTGCCAGCAGCGTGACAGGGCAAGACGACTATGGCTACACCTTC	CASSVTGQDDYGYTF
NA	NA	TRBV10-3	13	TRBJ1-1	TGTGCCATCAGCCCCGACTTGAACACTGAAGCTTTCTTT	CAISPDLNTEAFF
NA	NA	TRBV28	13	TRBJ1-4	TGTGCCAGCAGATCGAGACCCCGGGACTATCTATTTTTT	CASRSRPRDYLFF
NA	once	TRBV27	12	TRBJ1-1	TGTGCCAGCAGTTTTCGGCAGGGAAAAGCTTTCTTT	CASSFRQGKAFF
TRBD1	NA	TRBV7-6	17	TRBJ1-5	TGTGCCAGCAGCTTAGTGGGACAGGGGTATAGCAATCAGCCCCAGCATTTT	CASSLVGQGYSNQPQHF
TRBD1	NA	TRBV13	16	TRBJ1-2	TGTGCCAGCAGCTCCCGGTCTTCGACAGGGATCGTAGGCTACACCTTC	CASSSRSSTGIVGYTF
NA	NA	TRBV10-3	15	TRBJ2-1	TGTGCCATCAGTGAGTCGCGGGGTTGGGACAATGAGCAGTTCTTC	CAISESRGWDNEQFF
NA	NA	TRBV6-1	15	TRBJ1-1	TGTGCCAGCAGCGTCCGGGACAAAGGAGCGTCTGAAGCTTTCTTT	CASSVRDKGASEAFF